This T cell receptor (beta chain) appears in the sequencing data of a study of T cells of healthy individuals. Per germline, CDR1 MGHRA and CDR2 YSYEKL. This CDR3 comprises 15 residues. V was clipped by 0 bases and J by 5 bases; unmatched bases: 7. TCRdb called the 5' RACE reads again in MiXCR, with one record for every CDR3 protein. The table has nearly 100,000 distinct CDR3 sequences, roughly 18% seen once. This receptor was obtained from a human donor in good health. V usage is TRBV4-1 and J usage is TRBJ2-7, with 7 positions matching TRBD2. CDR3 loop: CASSQDDGGSDEQYF. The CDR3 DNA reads TGCGCCAGCAGCCAAGACGACGGGGGGTCCGACGAGCAGTACTTC.